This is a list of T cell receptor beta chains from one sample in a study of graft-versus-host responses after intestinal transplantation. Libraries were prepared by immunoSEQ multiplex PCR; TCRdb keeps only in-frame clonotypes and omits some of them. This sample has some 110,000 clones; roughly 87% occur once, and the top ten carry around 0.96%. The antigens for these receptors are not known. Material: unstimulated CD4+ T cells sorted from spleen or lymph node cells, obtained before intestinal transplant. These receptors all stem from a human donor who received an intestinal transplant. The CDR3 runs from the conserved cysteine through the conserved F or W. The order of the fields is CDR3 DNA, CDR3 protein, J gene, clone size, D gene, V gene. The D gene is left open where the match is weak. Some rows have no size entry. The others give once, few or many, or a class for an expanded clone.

CDR3 DNA: TGTGCCAGCTCACCACTCCGACAGGGTTTGGCCTATGGCTACACCTTC; CDR3 protein: CASSPLRQGLAYGYTF; J gene: TRBJ1-2; clone size: .; D gene: TRBD1; V gene: TRBV18
CDR3 DNA: TGTGCCTGGAGCCACGGACTAGCGGACAATGAGCAGTTCTTC; CDR3 protein: CAWSHGLADNEQFF; J gene: TRBJ2-1; clone size: .; D gene: TRBD2; V gene: TRBV30
CDR3 DNA: TGCGCCAGCAGCCTGGGCGCGCAGGGGGCAAGGGGCGCAGATACGCAGTATTTT; CDR3 protein: CASSLGAQGARGADTQYF; J gene: TRBJ2-3; clone size: .; D gene: TRBD1; V gene: TRBV5-1
CDR3 DNA: TGTGCCAGCAGTAACCTACCCACAGGGGGCACAGATACGCAGTATTTT; CDR3 protein: CASSNLPTGGTDTQYF; J gene: TRBJ2-3; clone size: .; D gene: TRBD1; V gene: TRBV2
CDR3 DNA: TGTGCCAGCAGTCGTACAGGGGGTTCACCCCTCCACTTT; CDR3 protein: CASSRTGGSPLHF; J gene: TRBJ1-6; clone size: .; D gene: TRBD1; V gene: TRBV7-3
CDR3 DNA: TGTGCCAGCAGTGTCTCGGGATTCACCGGGGAGCTGTTTTTT; CDR3 protein: CASSVSGFTGELFF; J gene: TRBJ2-2; clone size: .; D gene: .; V gene: TRBV6-4
CDR3 DNA: TGCGCCAGCAGCACTCAGGGTTCGGAGACCCAGTACTTC; CDR3 protein: CASSTQGSETQYF; J gene: TRBJ2-5; clone size: .; D gene: .; V gene: TRBV5-1
CDR3 DNA: TGTGCCAGCAGCCGAGACTACGGGGCCAAAAACATTCAGTACTTC; CDR3 protein: CASSRDYGAKNIQYF; J gene: TRBJ2-4; clone size: few; D gene: .; V gene: TRBV6-5
CDR3 DNA: TGCGCCAGCAGCCAAGACGAGCGCTACGAGCAGTACTTC; CDR3 protein: CASSQDERYEQYF; J gene: TRBJ2-7; clone size: .; D gene: .; V gene: TRBV4-1
CDR3 DNA: TGTGCCAGCTCACCACAGGGCAATGAGCAGTTCTTC; CDR3 protein: CASSPQGNEQFF; J gene: TRBJ2-1; clone size: .; D gene: .; V gene: TRBV18
CDR3 DNA: TGCGCCAGCAGCTTGGCTGGCTCGCGGGTCCAGGGTGGCTACACCTTC; CDR3 protein: CASSLAGSRVQGGYTF; J gene: TRBJ1-2; clone size: .; D gene: .; V gene: TRBV5-1
CDR3 DNA: TGTGCCAGCATACCCCCCGGGGCTCCGTCCGACGAGCAGTACTTC; CDR3 protein: CASIPPGAPSDEQYF; J gene: TRBJ2-7; clone size: .; D gene: .; V gene: TRBV28
CDR3 DNA: TGTGCCAGCAGCTTAGTTGGGGGGCGTTTCTATGGCTACACCTTC; CDR3 protein: CASSLVGGRFYGYTF; J gene: TRBJ1-2; clone size: .; D gene: .; V gene: TRBV7-9
CDR3 DNA: TGCGCCAGCAGCGCACTAGCGGGGGCCTACAATGAGCAGTTCTTC; CDR3 protein: CASSALAGAYNEQFF; J gene: TRBJ2-1; clone size: .; D gene: TRBD2; V gene: TRBV5-1
CDR3 DNA: TGTGCCAGCAGCAGACCGGGACACTACGAGCAGTACTTC; CDR3 protein: CASSRPGHYEQYF; J gene: TRBJ2-7; clone size: .; D gene: .; V gene: TRBV5-4
CDR3 DNA: TGTGCCAGCAGTCAAGTCCGCTATGGCTACACCTTC; CDR3 protein: CASSQVRYGYTF; J gene: TRBJ1-2; clone size: .; D gene: .; V gene: TRBV28
CDR3 DNA: TGTGCCAGCAGCCAACAGGGATATGGCTACACCTTC; CDR3 protein: CASSQQGYGYTF; J gene: TRBJ1-2; clone size: .; D gene: .; V gene: TRBV27
CDR3 DNA: TGTGCCAGCAGTTCGGGGGAAGTCTCTGGAAACACCATATATTTT; CDR3 protein: CASSSGEVSGNTIYF; J gene: TRBJ1-3; clone size: .; D gene: .; V gene: TRBV6-5
CDR3 DNA: TGTGCCAGCAGCTTGAGAGCGGGAGGTAGGGGAGAGACCCAGTACTTC; CDR3 protein: CASSLRAGGRGETQYF; J gene: TRBJ2-5; clone size: .; D gene: TRBD2; V gene: TRBV11-2
CDR3 DNA: TGTGCCAGCAGTTTATCGACTGACCTCTATGGCTACACCTTC; CDR3 protein: CASSLSTDLYGYTF; J gene: TRBJ1-2; clone size: .; D gene: .; V gene: TRBV28
CDR3 DNA: TGCGCCAGCAGCCGTGGGCGACAGGGACCGGGAAACACCATATATTTT; CDR3 protein: CASSRGRQGPGNTIYF; J gene: TRBJ1-3; clone size: .; D gene: TRBD1; V gene: TRBV5-1
CDR3 DNA: TGTGCCAGCAGCGCCGAGAGACAGGGTCACACTGAAGCTTTCTTT; CDR3 protein: CASSAERQGHTEAFF; J gene: TRBJ1-1; clone size: .; D gene: TRBD1; V gene: TRBV9
CDR3 DNA: TGTGCCAGCAGCCGGCCTGGGGAGGGTCACTACAATGAGCAGTTCTTC; CDR3 protein: CASSRPGEGHYNEQFF; J gene: TRBJ2-1; clone size: .; D gene: TRBD2; V gene: TRBV7-6
CDR3 DNA: TGTGCCAGTAGTATGAACAGGGAGACCCAGTACTTC; CDR3 protein: CASSMNRETQYF; J gene: TRBJ2-5; clone size: .; D gene: .; V gene: TRBV19
CDR3 DNA: TGTGCCAGCAGCGTGACAGGACAGAACACTGAAGCTTTCTTT; CDR3 protein: CASSVTGQNTEAFF; J gene: TRBJ1-1; clone size: .; D gene: .; V gene: TRBV9
CDR3 DNA: TGTGCCAGCAGTTTGGCCCACGGGGTTCAGTACTTC; CDR3 protein: CASSLAHGVQYF; J gene: TRBJ2-4; clone size: once; D gene: .; V gene: TRBV6-5
CDR3 DNA: TGCGCCAGCAGTGAGTCCCAGGAAGAGACCCAGTACTTC; CDR3 protein: CASSESQEETQYF; J gene: TRBJ2-5; clone size: .; D gene: .; V gene: TRBV10-1
CDR3 DNA: TGCAGCGGAACTAGCTCGGACGAGCAGTACTTC; CDR3 protein: CSGTSSDEQYF; J gene: TRBJ2-7; clone size: once; D gene: .; V gene: TRBV29-1
CDR3 DNA: TGTGCCAGCAGTTCCCGGGACAGGGGAGATACGCAGTATTTT; CDR3 protein: CASSSRDRGDTQYF; J gene: TRBJ2-3; clone size: .; D gene: TRBD1; V gene: TRBV27
CDR3 DNA: TGTGCCAGTAGTATATTCCGGGATACGCAGTATTTT; CDR3 protein: CASSIFRDTQYF; J gene: TRBJ2-3; clone size: .; D gene: .; V gene: TRBV19
CDR3 DNA: TGCGCCAGCAGCTTTCTGACGGGGGAAGAGACCCAGTACTTC; CDR3 protein: CASSFLTGEETQYF; J gene: TRBJ2-5; clone size: .; D gene: .; V gene: TRBV5-1
CDR3 DNA: TGTGCCATCAGTGAAAGAGGGGAGCTGTTTTTT; CDR3 protein: CAISERGELFF; J gene: TRBJ2-2; clone size: .; D gene: .; V gene: TRBV10-3
CDR3 DNA: TGTGCCAGCAGCCAAGAGAGGGCAGGGGGCAATCAGCCCCAGCATTTT; CDR3 protein: CASSQERAGGNQPQHF; J gene: TRBJ1-5; clone size: few; D gene: .; V gene: TRBV4-2
CDR3 DNA: TGCGCCAGCAGCTTGGCCGAGCAGGCCGATAATGAAAAACTGTTTTTT; CDR3 protein: CASSLAEQADNEKLFF; J gene: TRBJ1-4; clone size: .; D gene: .; V gene: TRBV5-1
CDR3 DNA: TGTGCCAGCAGCGACCTGGGGAGGAACACTGAAGCTTTCTTT; CDR3 protein: CASSDLGRNTEAFF; J gene: TRBJ1-1; clone size: .; D gene: .; V gene: TRBV5-4
CDR3 DNA: TGTGCCAGCAGCCTCAGGACAGGGCCTGGAAACACCATATATTTT; CDR3 protein: CASSLRTGPGNTIYF; J gene: TRBJ1-3; clone size: .; D gene: TRBD1; V gene: TRBV11-2
CDR3 DNA: TGTGCCAGCAGGTCACCGAACACTGAAGCTTTCTTT; CDR3 protein: CASRSPNTEAFF; J gene: TRBJ1-1; clone size: .; D gene: .; V gene: TRBV6-5
CDR3 DNA: TGCAGCGTTGATAGCGGGAGCAATGAGCAGTTCTTC; CDR3 protein: CSVDSGSNEQFF; J gene: TRBJ2-1; clone size: .; D gene: TRBD2; V gene: TRBV29-1
CDR3 DNA: TGTGCCAGCAGTGACTCGAAAGGGGGTTGGGAAGAGACCCAGTACTTC; CDR3 protein: CASSDSKGGWEETQYF; J gene: TRBJ2-5; clone size: once; D gene: .; V gene: TRBV6-4
CDR3 DNA: TGTGCCAGCAGTTACTCGATGGGACGGAACACTGAAGCTTTCTTT; CDR3 protein: CASSYSMGRNTEAFF; J gene: TRBJ1-1; clone size: .; D gene: .; V gene: TRBV6-5
CDR3 DNA: TGTGCCAGCAGCTCGGACAGGGTTATGACATATGGCTACACCTTC; CDR3 protein: CASSSDRVMTYGYTF; J gene: TRBJ1-2; clone size: .; D gene: TRBD1; V gene: TRBV11-2
CDR3 DNA: TGTGCCAGCAGTAACTCAGGGAACTACGGCTACACCTTC; CDR3 protein: CASSNSGNYGYTF; J gene: TRBJ1-2; clone size: .; D gene: .; V gene: TRBV28
CDR3 DNA: TGTGCCAGCAGCCAATCACGGGGGGCCCATCACGAGCAGTACTTC; CDR3 protein: CASSQSRGAHHEQYF; J gene: TRBJ2-7; clone size: .; D gene: .; V gene: TRBV14